One T cell receptor (beta chain) is described in this entry. Antigen specificity is unknown. The ends were cut back, 9 bases at V and 3 bases at J, with 7 bases in the middle. The V gene's germline CDR1 is KGHDR and CDR2 SFDVKD. The CDR3 has 12 residues. This record belongs to a study of regulatory T cells in long-lasting Graves disease. General observations from the study: The TCR repertoire of persistent Graves' patients was less diverse than that of newly diagnosed ones.

Specified time point: newly diagnosed GD, antithyroid drugs for less than 3 months. From PBMCs, RNA was extracted and then used to make the TCR library. HTBI primers from iRepertoire and Arm-PCR of CDR3 regions yielded the TCR beta libraries. MiXCR, applied by TCRdb to the multiplex PCR reads, yields one record per CDR3 protein. Found here are 400,000 to 500,000 distinct CDR3 sequences, around 15% of them singletons; the top ten hold about 10%. These data also featured in a second study, about T cells in Graves' hyperthyroidism and ophthalmopathy. As that report states: Hyperthyroidism in the patients, aged 18 to 65, was newly diagnosed and under 2 months in duration. In the first-round RT-PCR of the TCR CDR3, the HTBI primer set was used.

The chain recombines TRBV24-1 with TRBJ2-2; D remains ambiguous. The specimen was peripheral blood mononuclear cells (PBMCs), collected at new diagnosis, from a patient treated with antithyroid drugs. The receptor was isolated from a woman aged 30 to 39 with Graves disease. The CDR3 coding sequence is TGTGCCACCGGGCAACACACCGGGGAGCTGTTTTTT. Protein: CATGQHTGELFF.